This TCR beta chain originates from a study of blood T cell repertoires in COVID-19. Across the whole study: Whether acute or convalescent, the COVID-19 samples came from the United States, Italy and Spain. T cells, B-cell-depleted T cells, or PBMCs provided the cDNA or gDNA that served as material.

In the original analysis: By means of reference gene primer amplification, nucleated cell counts were estimated. The method was immunoSEQ multiplex PCR; TCRdb's version includes in-frame clones alone and lacks a portion of them. V and J calls and clone size follow that table, whereas D and trimming were derived from the DNA. Of some 120,000 clones detected, approximately 90% appear once; the ten largest clones hold 7.5% to 8%. The clonotype was recovered from a man aged 50 to 60 with acute or convalescent COVID-19. Source material: peripheral blood.

The CDR3 DNA reads as TGTGCCAGCAGTGGGGGACAGGGTGGCTACACCTTC. It specifies CASSGGQGGYTF. The chain combines TRBV12-3 or TRBV12-4 with TRBJ1-2; 9 nucleotides match TRBD1. The CDR3 is made up of 12 amino acids. After removal of 5 bases from V and 7 bases from J, the junction contained 2 bases not matched to a gene.